This TCR beta chain came from a study of beta chain features in type 1 diabetes. Findings and caveats of the study: VDJ junctions from type 1 diabetes patients carried fewer insertions and larger deletions. The similarity of naive, central memory and Treg TCRB repertoires appeared greater among patients than among healthy donors. Significant though moderate, a shortening of TCRB CDR3s appeared in all four CD4+ subsets of Type 1 diabetes patients.

Deletions cut 5 bases from V and 2 bases from J, with 16 bases between. This CDR3 region has 15 residues. Germline V gene sequence: CDR1 MDHEN, CDR2 SYDVKM. Since all of the isolated RNA was reverse transcribed, expressed TCRB transcripts were what got sequenced. The read count averaged around 3.6 million across naive, central memory and regulatory T cell samples. The repertoire was sequenced with immunoSEQ multiplex PCR; TCRdb's copy has only in-frame clones and lacks some. The data contain roughly 150,000 clones, approximately 10% of them seen just once; the ten biggest clones take up roughly 0.5%. Only a few counts were recorded for this clone. Its antigen is still unknown.

The rearrangement joins TRBV28 to TRBJ2-7, with D maybe TRBD1 (6 bases). This TCR was sampled from a man aged 25-45 years with type 1 diabetes. Sequencing was performed on central memory CD4+ T cells from blood. CDR3 amino acids: CASSLPQGNTYEQYF. CDR3 DNA sequence: TGTGCCAGCAGTCTACCCCAGGGGAACACCTACGAGCAGTACTTC.